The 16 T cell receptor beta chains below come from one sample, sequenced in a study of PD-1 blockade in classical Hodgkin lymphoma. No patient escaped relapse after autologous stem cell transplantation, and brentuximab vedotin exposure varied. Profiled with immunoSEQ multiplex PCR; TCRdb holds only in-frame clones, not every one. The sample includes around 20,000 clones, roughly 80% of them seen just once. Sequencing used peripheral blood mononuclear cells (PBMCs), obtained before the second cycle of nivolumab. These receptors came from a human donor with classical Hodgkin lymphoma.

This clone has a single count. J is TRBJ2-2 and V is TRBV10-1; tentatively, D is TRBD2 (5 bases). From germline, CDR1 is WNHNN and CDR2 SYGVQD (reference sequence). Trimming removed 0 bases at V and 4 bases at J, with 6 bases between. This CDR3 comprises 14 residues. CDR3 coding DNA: TGCGCCAGCAGTGAGTCGGGAGCCACCGGGGAGCTGTTTTTT. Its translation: CASSESGATGELFF.

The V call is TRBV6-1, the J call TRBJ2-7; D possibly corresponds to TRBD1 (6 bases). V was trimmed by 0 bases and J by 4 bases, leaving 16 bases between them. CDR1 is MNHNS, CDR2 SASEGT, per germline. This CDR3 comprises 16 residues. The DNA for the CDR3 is TGTGCCAGCAGTGAAGCAGGGACACCACGTCAATACGAGCAGTACTTC. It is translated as CASSEAGTPRQYEQYF.

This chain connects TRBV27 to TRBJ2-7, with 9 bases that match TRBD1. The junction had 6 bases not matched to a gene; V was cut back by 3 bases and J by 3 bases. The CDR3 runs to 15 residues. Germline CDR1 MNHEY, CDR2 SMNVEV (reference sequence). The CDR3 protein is CASSFPGQGFYEQYF. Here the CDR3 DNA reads TGTGCCAGCAGTTTTCCCGGACAGGGGTTCTACGAGCAGTACTTC.

CDR3 residues: CASSRQGGNSPLHF. CDR3 DNA: TGTGCCAGCAGCCGACAGGGTGGAAATTCACCCCTCCACTTT. The V and J genes are TRBV11-2 and TRBJ1-6; 7 positions agree with TRBD1. Germline V gives CDR1 SGHAT, CDR2 FQNNGV. The CDR3 is made up of 14 amino acids. Trimming cost V 5 bases and J 7 bases; bases outside gene matches: 5.

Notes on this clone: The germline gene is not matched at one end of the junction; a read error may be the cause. The CDR3 protein is CAISDKPGDSNYGYTF. The CDR3 nucleotides read TGTGCCATCAGTGACAAACCAGGGGATTCAAACTATGGCTACACCTTC. The rearrangement links TRBV6-1 to TRBJ1-2; weak D call: TRBD1 (6 bases). This CDR3 comprises 16 residues. Germline assignment: CDR1 MNHNS and CDR2 SASEGT.

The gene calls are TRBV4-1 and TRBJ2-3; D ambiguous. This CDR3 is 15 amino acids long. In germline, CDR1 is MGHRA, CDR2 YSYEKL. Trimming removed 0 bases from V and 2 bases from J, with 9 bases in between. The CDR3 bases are TGCGCCAGCAGCCAAGATCCGGCCCCCACAGATACGCAGTATTTT. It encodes CASSQDPAPTDTQYF.

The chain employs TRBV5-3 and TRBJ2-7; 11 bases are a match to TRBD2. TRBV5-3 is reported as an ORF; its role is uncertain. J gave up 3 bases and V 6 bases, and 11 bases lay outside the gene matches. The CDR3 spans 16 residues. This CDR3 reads CARIPKGLAGSYEQYF. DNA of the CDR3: TGTGCCAGAATTCCCAAAGGACTAGCGGGTAGCTACGAGCAGTACTTC.

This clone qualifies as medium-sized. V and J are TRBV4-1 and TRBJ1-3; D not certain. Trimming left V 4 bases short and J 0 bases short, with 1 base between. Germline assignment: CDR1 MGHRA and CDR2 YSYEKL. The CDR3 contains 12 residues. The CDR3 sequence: CASSPSGNTIYF. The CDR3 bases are TGCGCCAGCAGCCCCTCTGGAAACACCATATATTTT.

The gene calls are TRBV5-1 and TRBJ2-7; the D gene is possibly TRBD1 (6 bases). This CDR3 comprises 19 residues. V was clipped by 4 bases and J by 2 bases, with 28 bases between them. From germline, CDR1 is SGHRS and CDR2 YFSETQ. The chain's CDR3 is CASSRSTSGHTSPAYEQYF. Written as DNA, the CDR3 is TGCGCCAGCAGCCGATCTACTTCGGGACATACGTCCCCCGCCTACGAGCAGTACTTC.

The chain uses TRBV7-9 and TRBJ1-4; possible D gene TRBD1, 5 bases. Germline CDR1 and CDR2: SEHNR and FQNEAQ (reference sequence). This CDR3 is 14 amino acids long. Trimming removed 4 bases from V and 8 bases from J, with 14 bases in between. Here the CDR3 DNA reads TGTGCCAGCAGCTCTGGAGGGGCAGGAGAAAAACTGTTTTTT. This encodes CASSSGGAGEKLFF.

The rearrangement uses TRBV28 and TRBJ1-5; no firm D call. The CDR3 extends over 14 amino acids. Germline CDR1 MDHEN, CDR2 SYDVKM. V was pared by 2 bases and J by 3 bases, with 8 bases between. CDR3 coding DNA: TGTGCCAGCAGTTTAGGGCAAATCAATCAGCCCCAGCATTTT. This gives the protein CASSLGQINQPQHF.

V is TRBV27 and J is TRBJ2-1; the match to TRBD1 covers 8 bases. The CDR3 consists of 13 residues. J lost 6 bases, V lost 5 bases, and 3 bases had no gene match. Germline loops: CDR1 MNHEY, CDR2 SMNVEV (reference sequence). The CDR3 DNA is TGTGCCAGCAGTCGGACAGGGAGCAATGAGCAGTTCTTC. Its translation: CASSRTGSNEQFF.

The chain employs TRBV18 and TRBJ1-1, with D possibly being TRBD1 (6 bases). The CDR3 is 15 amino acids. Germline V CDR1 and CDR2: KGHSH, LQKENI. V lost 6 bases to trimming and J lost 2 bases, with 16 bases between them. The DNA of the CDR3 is TGTGCCAGCTCCTGGTTCGAACAGGGAAACACTGAAGCTTTCTTT. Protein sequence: CASSWFEQGNTEAFF.

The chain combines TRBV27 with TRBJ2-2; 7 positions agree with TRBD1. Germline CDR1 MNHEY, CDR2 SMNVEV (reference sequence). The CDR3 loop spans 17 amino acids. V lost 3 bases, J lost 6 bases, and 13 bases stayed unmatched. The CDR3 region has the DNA TGTGCCAGCAGTTTCCCTCCGGAAGGGGGCCACCCCGGGGAGCTGTTTTTT. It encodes CASSFPPEGGHPGELFF.

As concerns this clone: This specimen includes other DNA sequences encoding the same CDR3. The DNA for the CDR3 is TGTGCCAGCAGCTCATGGACTAGCGGGTCTTACGAGCAGTACTTC. Its translation: CASSSWTSGSYEQYF. The V call is TRBV7-9, the J call TRBJ2-7; 11 nucleotides agree with TRBD2. J lost 4 bases, V lost 4 bases, and 6 bases had no gene match. Germline V gene lookup returns CDR1 SEHNR and CDR2 FQNEAQ (reference sequence). The length of the CDR3 is 15 residues. Supplemented by reference TRBV7-9 and TRBJ2-7, the full variable domain reads DTGVSQNPRHKITKRGQNVTFRCDPISEHNRLYWYRQTLGQGPEFLTYFQNEAQLEKSRLLSDRFSAERPKGSFSTLEIQRTEQGDSAMYLCASSSWTSGSYEQYFGPGTRLTVT.

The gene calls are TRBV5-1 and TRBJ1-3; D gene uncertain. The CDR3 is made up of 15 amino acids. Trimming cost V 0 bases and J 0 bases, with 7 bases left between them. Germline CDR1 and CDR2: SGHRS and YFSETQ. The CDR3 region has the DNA TGCGCCAGCAGCTTGGGACGAAGCTCTGGAAACACCATATATTTT. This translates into CASSLGRSSGNTIYF.